These T cell receptor beta chains were read from a single sample in a study of blood T cell repertoires in COVID-19. TCRdb keeps only in-frame clones here, not all; method: immunoSEQ multiplex PCR. The sample holds 190,000 or so clones, approximately 86% seen once. Sequenced sample: peripheral blood. The receptors originated from a man aged 40-55 years with active or convalescent COVID-19. Each CDR3 is given with its conserved first and last residue. The D gene is left open where the match is weak. Size is omitted from some rows. Given values are once, few, many or a class for expanded clones.

. | TRBJ1-4 | . | TRBV3-1/TRBV3-2 | CASSQPDSQNEKLFF | TGTGCCAGCAGCCAGCCGGACAGCCAAAATGAAAAACTGTTTTTT
. | TRBJ1-6 | . | TRBV27 | CASSFGGASSPLHF | TGTGCCAGCAGTTTCGGGGGTGCGAGTTCACCCCTCCACTTT
. | TRBJ2-5 | TRBD1 | TRBV11-3 | CASSSRDSQETQYF | TGTGCCAGCAGCTCCCGGGACAGCCAAGAGACCCAGTACTTC
few | TRBJ1-1 | . | TRBV2 | CASSDWVRGGGTEAFF | TGTGCCAGCAGTGACTGGGTTAGGGGCGGTGGCACTGAAGCTTTCTTT
once | TRBJ1-2 | TRBD1 | TRBV6-1 | CASRPTGAYGYTF | TGTGCCAGCAGACCTACAGGGGCGTATGGCTACACCTTC
. | TRBJ2-1 | . | TRBV4-2 | CASSQDLGGKQFF | TGTGCCAGCAGCCAAGACTTGGGGGGTAAGCAGTTCTTC
. | TRBJ2-5 | TRBD2 | TRBV28 | CASGGLAGRGETQYF | TGTGCCAGCGGTGGACTAGCGGGGAGAGGGGAGACCCAGTACTTC
once | TRBJ2-5 | TRBD1 | TRBV9 | CASSVTGVSGQYF | TGTGCCAGCAGCGTGACAGGGGTGAGTGGCCAGTACTTC
. | TRBJ2-5 | . | TRBV10-3 | CATHPGLGGETQYF | TGTGCCACCCACCCAGGATTGGGCGGGGAGACCCAGTACTTC
. | TRBJ1-4 | . | TRBV25-1 | CASNAGGEKLFF | TGTGCCAGCAATGCGGGAGGTGAAAAACTGTTTTTT
. | TRBJ1-1 | . | TRBV28 | CASSPVGGTEAFF | TGTGCCAGCAGTCCCGTAGGGGGCACTGAAGCTTTCTTT
few | TRBJ1-5 | . | TRBV19 | CASTFGRDQPQHF | TGTGCCAGTACATTTGGCCGGGATCAGCCCCAGCATTTT
. | TRBJ2-5 | . | TRBV7-6 | CASSYVARYQETQYF | TGTGCCAGCAGCTATGTCGCCAGATACCAAGAGACCCAGTACTTC
. | TRBJ1-2 | TRBD1 | TRBV10-3 | CAISESEGAINYGYTF | TGTGCCATCAGTGAGTCTGAGGGGGCTATAAACTATGGCTACACCTTC
. | TRBJ1-5 | . | TRBV19 | CASSIRRENQPQHF | TGTGCCAGTAGTATTCGGCGGGAAAATCAGCCCCAGCATTTT
. | TRBJ1-6 | TRBD1 | TRBV30 | CAWGGQGNSPLHF | TGTGCCTGGGGAGGACAGGGAAATTCACCCCTCCACTTT
. | TRBJ2-7 | . | TRBV27 | CASSSTGFYEQYF | TGTGCCAGCAGTTCGACAGGCTTCTACGAGCAGTACTTC
. | TRBJ1-4 | . | TRBV3-1/TRBV3-2 | CASSPDSNNEKLFF | TGTGCCAGCAGCCCGGACAGCAATAATGAAAAACTGTTTTTT
once | TRBJ1-1 | . | TRBV4-3 | CASSRVGGTEAFF | TGCGCCAGCAGCCGGGTAGGCGGCACTGAAGCTTTCTTT
. | TRBJ2-6 | . | TRBV30 | CAWSVKSSGANVLTF | TGTGCCTGGAGTGTAAAGAGCTCTGGGGCCAACGTCCTGACTTTC
. | TRBJ2-1 | TRBD2 | TRBV29-1 | CSVPLAGDNEQFF | TGCAGCGTTCCCCTAGCGGGGGATAATGAGCAGTTCTTC
once | TRBJ1-5 | . | TRBV15 | CATSGFRDIVDQPQHF | TGTGCCACCAGCGGATTCAGGGATATCGTGGATCAGCCCCAGCATTTT
. | TRBJ1-1 | TRBD1 | TRBV3-1/TRBV3-2 | CASSSTGGRTEAFF | TGTGCCAGCAGTTCTACAGGGGGCCGAACTGAAGCTTTCTTT
. | TRBJ2-3 | TRBD1 | TRBV30 | CAWTGGLSHTDTQYF | TGTGCCTGGACAGGGGGTTTAAGCCACACAGATACGCAGTATTTT
. | TRBJ1-1 | TRBD1 | TRBV4-2 | CASSPRDRPMNTEAFF | TGTGCCAGCAGCCCTAGGGACAGGCCGATGAACACTGAAGCTTTCTTT
. | TRBJ2-3 | TRBD2 | TRBV3-1/TRBV3-2 | CASSGRGGAGTDTQYF | TGTGCCAGCAGCGGACGCGGGGGGGCGGGAACAGATACGCAGTATTTT
. | TRBJ1-5 | . | TRBV12-3/TRBV12-4 | CASSSGGNQPQHF | TGTGCCAGCAGTTCAGGGGGCAATCAGCCCCAGCATTTT
. | TRBJ1-2 | TRBD1 | TRBV29-1 | CSAAGTGSNYGYTF | TGCAGCGCTGCCGGGACAGGAAGTAACTATGGCTACACCTTC
once | TRBJ2-2 | TRBD1 | TRBV10-3 | CAISEAEVGDSWTGELFF | TGTGCCATCAGTGAGGCGGAAGTAGGGGACAGTTGGACCGGGGAGCTGTTTTTT
. | TRBJ1-1 | TRBD1 | TRBV19 | CASSLITGAGRSEAFF | TGTGCCAGTAGTTTGATTACAGGGGCCGGGCGGTCTGAAGCTTTCTTT
. | TRBJ1-6 | . | TRBV5-1 | CASSGEGDSPLHF | TGCGCCAGCAGCGGGGAGGGGGATTCACCCCTCCACTTT
few | TRBJ2-5 | . | TRBV9 | CASSVVGAQSETQYF | TGTGCCAGCAGCGTAGTGGGGGCCCAATCGGAGACCCAGTACTTC